The clone carrying this T cell receptor beta chain was seen a handful of times. Antigen specificity is unknown. The data were obtained in a study of T cells after yellow fever vaccination. Across the whole study: Low-cell-number fractions were prepared with SMART-Seq v4 Ultra Low Input. Study-level findings and limits: Reappearing after the booster were most of the clones from primary vaccination (approximately 96% CD4, approximately 86% CD8). Few clonotypes appeared in both CD4 and CD8 compartments.

Generation of TCR cDNA used 5'RACE template switching (which added a universal primer site and UMIs). TCRdb fed the 5' RACE reads into MiXCR, producing one record per CDR3 protein. The data contain 340,000 or so distinct CDR3 sequences, 12% of them seen just once; the ten biggest clones take up 3.2%. The CDR3 runs 14 residues. V shed 4 bases, J shed 11 bases, and the junction held 13 bases outside the gene matches. Germline-derived CDR1 and CDR2 are SGDLS and YYNGEE. The sample was CD4+ T cells sorted from PBMCs, taken 15 days after the yellow fever booster vaccination. The sequence came from a young man who received the YFV17D yellow fever vaccine. V is TRBV9 and J is TRBJ2-3, with 7 bases fitting TRBD1. In nucleotides, the CDR3 is TGTGCCAGCAGCAACCGCCTACTGGGACAGAGGCAGTATTTT. Translation: CASSNRLLGQRQYF.